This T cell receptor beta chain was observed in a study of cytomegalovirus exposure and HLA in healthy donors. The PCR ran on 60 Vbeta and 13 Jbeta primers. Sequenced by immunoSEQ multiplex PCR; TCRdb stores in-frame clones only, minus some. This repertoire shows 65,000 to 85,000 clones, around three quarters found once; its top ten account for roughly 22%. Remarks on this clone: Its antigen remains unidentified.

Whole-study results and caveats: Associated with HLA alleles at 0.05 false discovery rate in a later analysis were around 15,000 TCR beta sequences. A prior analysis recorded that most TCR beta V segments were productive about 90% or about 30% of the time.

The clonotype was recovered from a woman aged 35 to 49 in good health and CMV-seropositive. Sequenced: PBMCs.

DNA of the CDR3: TGTGCCAGCAGGGGTCTAAGGGGCCCTAACACTGAAGCTTTCTTT. As protein: CASRGLRGPNTEAFF. The chain recombines TRBV2 with TRBJ1-1, with a weak D call TRBD1 (5 bases). This CDR3 comprises 15 residues. The V end was cut by 6 bases, the J end by 2 bases, with 16 bases between. Per germline, CDR1 SNHLY and CDR2 FYNNEI.